This T cell receptor (beta chain) was sequenced for a study of blood T cell repertoires in COVID-19. The sample holds a few counts of this clone. There are 15 residues in the CDR3. The V end lost 5 bases, the J end lost 0 bases, and 14 bases lay between the germline ends. Germline assignment: CDR1 SGHVS and CDR2 FQNEAQ. Authors' methods: Scientists estimated how many nucleated cells there were by amplifying reference gene primers. Assay: immunoSEQ multiplex PCR; the TCRdb copy retains only in-frame clones and omits some. The V and J calls and clone size come from that table; D and trimming were worked out from the DNA. The data contain about 140,000 clones, around three quarters of them singletons.

Sequenced material: peripheral blood. The V and J genes are TRBV7-8 and TRBJ2-7; possibly TRBD1 for D (5 bases). This TCR was sampled from a man at least 80 years old with acute or convalescent COVID-19. CDR3 nucleotide sequence: TGTGCCAGCAGCCCGATTACAGGTCTCTCCTACGAGCAGTACTTC. This encodes CASSPITGLSYEQYF.